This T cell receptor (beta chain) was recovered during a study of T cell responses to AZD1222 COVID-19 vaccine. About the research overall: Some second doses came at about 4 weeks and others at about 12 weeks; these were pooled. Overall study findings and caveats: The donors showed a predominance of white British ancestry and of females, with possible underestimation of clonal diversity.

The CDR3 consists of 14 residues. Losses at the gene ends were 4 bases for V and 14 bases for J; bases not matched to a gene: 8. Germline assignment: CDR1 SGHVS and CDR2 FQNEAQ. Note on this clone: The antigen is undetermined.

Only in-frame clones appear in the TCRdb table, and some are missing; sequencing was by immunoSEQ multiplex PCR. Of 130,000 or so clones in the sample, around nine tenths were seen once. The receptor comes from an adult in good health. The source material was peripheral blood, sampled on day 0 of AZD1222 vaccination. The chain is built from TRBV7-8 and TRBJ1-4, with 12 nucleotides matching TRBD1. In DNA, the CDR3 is TGTGCCAGCAGCTCTCCGGGACAGGGGGCCGAGCTGTTTTTT. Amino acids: CASSSPGQGAELFF.